This T cell receptor (beta chain) originates from a study of CD8+ T cells in alopecia areata. About the study: Patients received oral tofacitinib, 5 to 10 mg twice daily, for moderate-to-severe alopecia areata.

Documented treatment: oral pan-JAK inhibitor, 5-10 mg twice daily. As the sequencing template, cDNA was produced by extracting RNA and reverse transcribing it. Here immunoSEQ multiplex PCR was the method, and the copy in TCRdb shows in-frame clones only, minus some. The sample has around 150,000 clones; 82% are singletons. Trimming took 0 bases from V and 5 from J, leaving 4 bases between them. This CDR3 has 11 residues. The germline V gene encodes CDR1 GTSNPN and CDR2 SVGIG (reference sequence). This sequence joins TRBV30 and TRBJ2-5; D is uncertain. The sequence derives from a human donor with alopecia areata. The specimen comprised CD8+ T cells sorted from blood, sampled at week 4, from a patient treated with tofacitinib. CDR3 coding DNA: TGTGCCTGGAGTGTAGGGGAGACCCAGTACTTC. This sequence encodes CAWSVGETQYF.